The present TCR beta chain was sequenced within a study of vaccination effects on CD4 cells after COVID-19. Pools of viral peptides were used by the ViraFEST assay to expand antigen-specific CD4+ T cells ahead of sequencing. Following culture for approximately 11 days, CD4+ T cells were isolated. No vaccinee had earlier SARS-CoV-2 infection, and nucleocapsid antibodies were negative. Every well housed two million PBMC, which grew in culture alongside around 10 IU/ml IL-2 and around 9.8 ug/ml peptides. The authors exchanged half the medium for IL-2 medium on days 3 and 7. With regard to this clone: Its antigen is not identified.

Overall study findings and caveats: Substantial clonal contraction characterized both infection- and vaccine-induced clones late after vaccination.

The V gene end was trimmed by 5 bases and the J gene end by 5 bases; junction bases not matched to a gene: 4. The CDR3 is made up of 15 amino acids. The germline gives CDR1 MNHEY, CDR2 SVGAGI. The repertoire was sequenced with immunoSEQ multiplex PCR; TCRdb's copy has only in-frame clones and lacks some. The data contain approximately 70,000 clones, about four fifths of them singletons. The receptor's source is a human donor who received a COVID-19 vaccine. The chain joins TRBV6-5 to TRBJ2-6, with 9 nucleotides matching TRBD1. Sequencing was performed on CD4+ T cells from PBMCs cultured with HCoV-NL63 spike peptides, taken before COVID-19 vaccination. The CDR3 is CASSKTGGRANVLTF. Here the CDR3 DNA reads TGTGCCAGCAGTAAAACAGGGGGCAGGGCCAACGTCCTGACTTTC.